Each of the 10 T cell receptor beta chains below was sequenced from the same sample in a study of PD-L1 blockade in urothelial cancer. The repertoire was sequenced with immunoSEQ multiplex PCR; TCRdb's copy has only in-frame clones and lacks some. The table has 25,000 to 40,000 clones, 84% seen once; the top ten hold less than 40%. The specimen was PBMCs, collected around atezolizumab (anti-PD-L1) treatment. Receptors originate from a man between 60 and 70 years old with urothelial cancer.

The chain carries TRBV12-5 and TRBJ2-7; D remains ambiguous. V lost 0 bases, J lost 7 bases, and 10 bases lay in between. Germline V gene lookup returns CDR1 LGHNT and CDR2 FRNRAP. This CDR3 has 13 amino acids. The CDR3 is CASGLVPFGEQYF. The CDR3 DNA reads TGTGCTAGTGGTTTGGTACCCTTCGGTGAGCAGTACTTC.

The genes are TRBV19 and TRBJ2-3, with TRBD2 identical over 8 bases. The CDR3 runs to 13 residues. Trimming removed 4 bases from V and 9 bases from J; junction bases left unmatched: 6. Germline CDR1 reads LNHDA; CDR2 reads SQIVND (reference sequence). CDR3 sequence: CASSSGSSGTQYF. The CDR3 nucleotides are TGTGCCAGTAGTAGTGGGTCTAGCGGGACGCAGTATTTT.

In its sample, this clone was seen once. The chain is built from TRBV5-6 and TRBJ2-7, with 7 nucleotides matching TRBD1. The germline V gene has CDR1 SGHDT and CDR2 YYEEEE. The CDR3 consists of 14 residues. J was trimmed by 3 bases and V by 4 bases; bases with no gene match: 7. The chain's CDR3 is CASSPWDRDYEQYF. CDR3 nucleotides: TGTGCCAGCAGCCCGTGGGACAGAGACTACGAGCAGTACTTC.

This clone has just one count. The genes are TRBV10-3 and TRBJ2-7; TRBD1 aligns across 10 bases. The CDR3 sequence is 14 residues long. J was trimmed by 1 base and V by 4 bases; bases with no gene match: 1. From germline, CDR1 is ENHRY and CDR2 SYGVKD. In DNA form, the CDR3 reads TGTGCCATCAGTGTGGGACAGGGGTCCTACGAGCAGTACTTC. As protein: CAISVGQGSYEQYF.

V usage is TRBV7-2 and J usage is TRBJ1-2; 9 positions match TRBD1. Germline lookup yields CDR1 SGHTA and CDR2 FQGNSA. The CDR3 is made up of 14 amino acids. J was trimmed by 8 bases and V by 4 bases; bases with no gene match: 8. The CDR3 nucleotides are TGTGCCAGCAGCTCCTTCCGGGACAGGGAAGGCTACACCTTC. This codes for CASSSFRDREGYTF.

V usage is TRBV11-2 and J usage is TRBJ1-1; 9 bases map to TRBD1. The V segment lost 5 bases and the J segment 0 bases; nucleotides outside the gene matches: 4. The germline V gene has CDR1 SGHAT and CDR2 FQNNGV. This CDR3 is built from 15 residues. The CDR3 DNA reads TGTGCCAGCAGCGCCAGGACAGGGGTGAACACTGAAGCTTTCTTT. Its protein product is CASSARTGVNTEAFF.

This clone showed up just once. The V gene is TRBV27, the J gene TRBJ2-7; 8 positions match TRBD1. CDR3 size: 13 residues. CDR1 and CDR2 from the germline V gene are MNHEY and SMNVEV (reference sequence). J lost 2 bases, V lost 4 bases, and 1 base had no gene match. The CDR3 loop is CASSSGGTYEQYF. CDR3 DNA: TGTGCCAGCAGTTCAGGGGGCACCTACGAGCAGTACTTC.

The V and J genes are TRBV10-2 and TRBJ1-2, with D perhaps matching TRBD1 (5 bases). The length of the CDR3 is 13 residues. V was trimmed by 2 bases and J by 6 bases, leaving 10 bases between them. Germline CDR1 reads WSHSY; CDR2 reads SAAADI. CDR3 sequence reads: CASSERGRHGYTF. The CDR3 region has the DNA TGCGCCAGCAGTGAGAGGGGCAGGCATGGCTACACCTTC.

The chain recombines TRBV27 with TRBJ1-4; D gene ambiguous. V lost 4 bases, J lost 4 bases, and 10 bases lay in between. The CDR3 sequence is 14 residues long. Germline-derived CDR1 and CDR2 are MNHEY and SMNVEV (reference sequence). The CDR3 nucleotides read TGTGCCAGCAGTTCGCGACGGAGTAATGAAAAACTGTTTTTT. As protein: CASSSRRSNEKLFF.

V and J are TRBV7-6 and TRBJ2-1; a weak D match, TRBD1 (5 bases). V was clipped by 6 bases and J by 6 bases, with 12 bases between them. Looked up from germline, CDR1 is SGHVS and CDR2 is FNYEAQ. The CDR3 consists of 13 residues. CDR3 DNA: TGTGCCAGCAGACCAGGGTTCGGCAATGAGCAGTTCTTC. This codes for CASRPGFGNEQFF.